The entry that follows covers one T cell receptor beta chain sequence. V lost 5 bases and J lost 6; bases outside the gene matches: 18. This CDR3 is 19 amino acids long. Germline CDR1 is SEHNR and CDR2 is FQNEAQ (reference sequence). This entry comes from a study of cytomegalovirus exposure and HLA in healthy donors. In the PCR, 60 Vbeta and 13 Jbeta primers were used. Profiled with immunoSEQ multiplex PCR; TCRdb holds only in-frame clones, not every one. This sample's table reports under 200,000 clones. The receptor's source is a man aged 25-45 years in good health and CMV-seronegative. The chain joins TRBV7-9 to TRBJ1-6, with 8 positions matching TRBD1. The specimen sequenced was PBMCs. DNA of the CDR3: TGTGCCAGCAGCGTATCGGTGGACAGGGACTTTATGAGTAATTCACCCCTCCACTTT. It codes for CASSVSVDRDFMSNSPLHF.